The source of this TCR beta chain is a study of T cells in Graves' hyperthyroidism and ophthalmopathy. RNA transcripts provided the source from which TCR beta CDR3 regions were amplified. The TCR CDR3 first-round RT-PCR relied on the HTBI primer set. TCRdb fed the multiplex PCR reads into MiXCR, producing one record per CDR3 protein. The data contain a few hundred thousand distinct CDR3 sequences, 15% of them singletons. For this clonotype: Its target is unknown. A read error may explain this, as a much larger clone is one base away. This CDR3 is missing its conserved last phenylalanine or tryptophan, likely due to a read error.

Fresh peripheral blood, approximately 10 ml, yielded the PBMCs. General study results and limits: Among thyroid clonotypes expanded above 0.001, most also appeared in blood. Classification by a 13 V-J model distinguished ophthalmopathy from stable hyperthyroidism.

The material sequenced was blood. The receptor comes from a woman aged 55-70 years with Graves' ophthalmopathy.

The chain's CDR3 is CASSLSVTDNEQFS. CDR3 coding DNA: TGTGCCAGCAGCTTATCGGTTACTGACAATGAGCAGTTCTCC. This chain uses TRBV7-3 with TRBJ2-1; D gene ambiguous. Trimming left V 2 bases short and J 5 bases short, with 10 bases between. Germline V lookup: CDR1 SGHTA, CDR2 FQGTGA. CDR3 length: 14 residues.